These 22 T cell receptor beta chains were sequenced from one sample in a study of T cell repertoires in cytomegalovirus infection. Using its own MiXCR run on the reads, TCRdb lists one record per CDR3 protein. The sample contains 150,000 to 200,000 distinct CDR3 sequences, 25% to 30% of which appear only once. Sequencing input: PBMCs. The receptors derive from a human donor in good health (CMV status not recorded). Some clones in this sample may be carry-over from other donors' samples.

This clonotype was detected only a few times. V and J are TRBV6-1 and TRBJ2-5, with 8 bases aligning to TRBD1. The CDR3 totals 12 residues. CDR1 is MNHNS and CDR2 is SASEGT in the germline V gene. The V gene end was trimmed by 6 bases and the J gene end by 9 bases; junction bases not matched to a gene: 6. CDR3 amino acids: CASSRQGSAQYF. As DNA, the CDR3 is TGTGCCAGCAGCCGACAGGGGTCGGCCCAGTACTTC.

This clonotype showed up just a few times. The V and J genes are TRBV7-6 and TRBJ1-6; 9 nucleotides align to TRBD1. This CDR3 contains 15 residues. CDR1 is SGHVS, CDR2 FNYEAQ, per germline. The trim removed 4 bases at V and 9 bases at J, leaving 7 bases unmatched. The CDR3 nucleotides are TGTGCCAGCAGCTCCTGGGACAGGGAAGGTTCACCCCTCCACTTT. The encoded protein is CASSSWDREGSPLHF.

A word on this clonotype: A read error may explain this, as a much larger clone is one base away. The rearrangement links TRBV11-2 to TRBJ2-5; the D call may be TRBD1 or TRBD2 (5 bases each). Germline assignment: CDR1 SGHAT and CDR2 FQNNGV. CDR3 length: 13 residues. CDR3 sequence reads: CAISLEGTETQYF. CDR3 coding DNA: TGTGCCATCAGCTTAGAGGGGACGGAGACCCAGTACTTC.

Comments on this clonotype: An end of the junction does not agree with germline; a read error may underlie this. The rearrangement uses TRBV7-3 and TRBJ1-1; no clear D. Germline V gives CDR1 SGHTA, CDR2 FQGTGA. The CDR3 is 14 residues long. CDR3 sequence: CVSSPGEGGTEAFF. As DNA, the CDR3 is TGTGTCAGCAGCCCCGGGGAGGGAGGCACTGAAGCTTTCTTT.

This clonotype was counted ten times or more. The gene calls are TRBV7-2 and TRBJ2-6; 8 bases map to TRBD2. CDR3 size: 17 residues. V dropped 4 bases and J dropped 0; count of bases not matched to a gene: 5. Germline V gives CDR1 SGHTA, CDR2 FQGNSA. The CDR3, as DNA: TGTGCCAGCAGCTCGGGGGGGGGTTCCTCTGGGGCCAACGTCCTGACTTTC. Translated: CASSSGGGSSGANVLTF.

This clonotype has a handful of counts. For the CDR3, the DNA is TGTGCCAGCAGCTCGACAGGGTTTTCGACTGAAGCTTTCTTT. It translates to CASSSTGFSTEAFF. J is TRBJ1-1 and V is TRBV7-2; 7 bases are a match to TRBD1. The germline gives CDR1 SGHTA, CDR2 FQGNSA. Unmatched junction bases numbered 7, after V lost 4 bases and J lost 5 bases. This CDR3 region has 14 residues.

This chain connects TRBV27 to TRBJ2-7; no clear D gene. CDR3 length: 14 residues. V lost 5 bases and J 1 base, leaving 12 bases between the germline ends. Germline assignment: CDR1 MNHEY and CDR2 SMNVEV (reference sequence). As DNA, the CDR3 is TGTGCCAGCAGTGACCCCGGTTTGTCCTACGAGCAGTACTTC. This gives the protein CASSDPGLSYEQYF.

V usage is TRBV2 and J usage is TRBJ1-5; no firm D call. The V gene's germline CDR1 is SNHLY and CDR2 FYNNEI. Trimming left V 1 base short and J 4 bases short, with 17 bases between. The CDR3 loop spans 17 amino acids. The CDR3 DNA is TGTGCCAGCAGTGAAGAACCACCAGGTTTAGGAAATCAGCCCCAGCATTTT. Its translation is CASSEEPPGLGNQPQHF.

V gene TRBV15 combines with J gene TRBJ2-1; 9 bases match TRBD1. V shed 3 bases, J shed 1 base, and the junction held 19 bases outside the gene matches. Germline lookup yields CDR1 LNHNV and CDR2 YYDKDF (reference sequence). The CDR3 runs 21 residues. This CDR3 is CATSRKPGTGRLGMSYNEQFF. The CDR3, as DNA: TGTGCCACCAGCAGGAAACCCGGGACAGGGCGTTTGGGTATGTCCTACAATGAGCAGTTCTTC.

This clonotype was seen a few times. The chain uses TRBV10-3 and TRBJ2-5, with TRBD1 as a possible D gene (5 bases). From germline, CDR1 is ENHRY and CDR2 SYGVKD. Trimming shortened V by 2 bases and J by 2 bases, and 9 bases separated the two germline ends. This CDR3 has 14 amino acids. The DNA for the CDR3 is TGTGCCATCAGTGAGCACAGGTCACAAGAGACCCAGTACTTC. Its translation: CAISEHRSQETQYF.

V usage is TRBV4-2 and J usage is TRBJ2-7; tentative D call: TRBD2 (5 bases). From germline, CDR1 is LGHNA and CDR2 YNFKEQ. V lost 6 bases and J 7 bases, leaving 19 bases between the germline ends. CDR3 length: 14 amino acids. This CDR3 is CASSTSGGTREQYF. CDR3 bases: TGTGCCAGCAGTACAAGCGGCGGAACCAGGGAGCAGTACTTC.

A few counts support this clonotype. The V call is TRBV20-1, the J call TRBJ1-5; TRBD1 matches 9 bases. CDR3 length: 16 residues. The germline V gene has CDR1 DFQATT and CDR2 SNEGSKA (reference sequence). The J segment lost 6 bases and the V segment lost 2 bases, leaving 11 bases of the junction unmatched. The CDR3 DNA sequence: TGCAGTGCTAGACCCTATCGACAGGGGGGAAGTCAGCCCCAGCATTTT. Translated, it gives CSARPYRQGGSQPQHF.

V and J are TRBV6-2 or TRBV6-3 and TRBJ2-1, with TRBD2 matching 8 bases. Germline lookup yields CDR1 MNHEY and CDR2 SVGEGT. The CDR3 runs 16 residues. The CDR3 nucleotides are TGTGCAGTGCAACGTGACCGGGGGGGGTCATACAATGAGCAGTTCTTC. The encoded protein is CAVQRDRGGSYNEQFF.

This clonotype has at least ten counts. The chain has TRBV7-2 and TRBJ2-3; D call uncertain. V lost 0 bases to trimming and J lost 0 bases, with 7 bases between them. CDR3 length: 15 residues. CDR1 is SGHTA, CDR2 FQGNSA, per germline. CDR3 sequence (DNA): TGTGCCAGCAGCTTAGCTCGGTCTAGCACAGATACGCAGTATTTT. Translation: CASSLARSSTDTQYF.

The chain links TRBV6-1 to TRBJ2-3; D remains ambiguous. Germline V gene data show CDR1 as MNHNS and CDR2 as SASEGT. The V end was cut by 6 bases, the J end by 0 bases, with 4 bases between. There are 12 residues in the CDR3. The CDR3 DNA follows: TGTGCCAGCAGGGCTAGCACAGATACGCAGTATTTT. Protein sequence: CASRASTDTQYF.

This clonotype was counted between two and nine times. The V gene is TRBV2, the J gene TRBJ2-5; 11 nucleotides line up with TRBD2. V shed 8 bases, J shed 1 base, and the junction held 6 bases outside the gene matches. The length of the CDR3 is 15 residues. In germline, CDR1 is SNHLY, CDR2 FYNNEI. The CDR3 loop reads CASGIAGGLQETQYF. In DNA, the CDR3 is TGTGCCAGCGGAATAGCGGGGGGGCTCCAAGAGACCCAGTACTTC.

CDR3: CASSLEGESYEQYF. The CDR3 DNA reads TGTGCCAGCAGCTTAGAGGGCGAATCCTACGAGCAGTACTTC. V and J are TRBV7-6 and TRBJ2-7, with unresolved D. The V end lost 1 base, the J end lost 1 base, and 8 bases lay between the germline ends. The CDR3 sequence is 14 residues long. Germline V gene data show CDR1 as SGHVS and CDR2 as FNYEAQ.

This clonotype was detected a few times. The chain recombines TRBV19 with TRBJ1-2; 9 positions match TRBD1. Germline V lookup: CDR1 LNHDA, CDR2 SQIVND (reference sequence). This CDR3 has 14 amino acids. V dropped 6 bases and J dropped 6; count of bases not matched to a gene: 8. The CDR3 spells CASRLQGALHGYTF. CDR3 in DNA: TGTGCCAGTAGGCTACAGGGGGCTCTACATGGCTACACCTTC.

This clonotype occurred a few times. The chain combines TRBV6-8 with TRBJ1-1, with a tentative D call TRBD1 (5 bases). The CDR3 has 14 residues. V was cut by 7 bases and J by 1 base, with 13 bases left in between. Germline CDR1 and CDR2: MNHGY and SAAAGT. CDR3 sequence: CASIPGLRNTEAFF. Here the CDR3 DNA reads TGTGCCAGCATTCCGGGACTCCGGAACACTGAAGCTTTCTTT.

The chain employs TRBV10-3 and TRBJ1-2; TRBD1 is a possible D gene (6 bases). Deletions cut 10 bases from V and 0 bases from J, with 12 bases between. Germline CDR1 and CDR2: ENHRY and SYGVKD. The CDR3 covers 13 residues. In nucleotides, the CDR3 is TGTGCCAGCTGGGACACTTCTAACTATGGCTACACCTTC. Amino acid sequence: CASWDTSNYGYTF.

The chain has TRBV6-6 and TRBJ1-1, with a tentative D call TRBD1 (5 bases). The CDR3 is made up of 13 amino acids. The ends were cut back, 4 bases at V and 5 bases at J, with 11 bases in the middle. Germline V lookup: CDR1 MNHNY, CDR2 SVGAGI (reference sequence). The CDR3 sequence: CASSLTGLTEAFF. The CDR3 DNA sequence: TGTGCCAGCAGTTTAACAGGCTTAACTGAAGCTTTCTTT.

The chain has TRBV2 and TRBJ1-3; no reliable D call. This CDR3 comprises 15 residues. Between the trimmed V and J ends, which lost 4 bases and 3 bases, there was a span of 13 bases. Germline CDR1 reads SNHLY; CDR2 reads FYNNEI. As DNA, the CDR3 is TGTGCCAGCAGTGTTTCACGAGGGCTTGGAAACACCATATATTTT. It yields the protein CASSVSRGLGNTIYF. Together with reference TRBV2 and TRBJ1-3, the CDR3 gives the full variable domain: EPEVTQTPSHQVTQMGQEVILRCVPISNHLYFYWYRQILGQKVEFLVSFYNNEISEKSEIFDDQFSVERPDGSNFTLKIRSTKLEDSAMYFCASSVSRGLGNTIYFGEGSWLTVV.